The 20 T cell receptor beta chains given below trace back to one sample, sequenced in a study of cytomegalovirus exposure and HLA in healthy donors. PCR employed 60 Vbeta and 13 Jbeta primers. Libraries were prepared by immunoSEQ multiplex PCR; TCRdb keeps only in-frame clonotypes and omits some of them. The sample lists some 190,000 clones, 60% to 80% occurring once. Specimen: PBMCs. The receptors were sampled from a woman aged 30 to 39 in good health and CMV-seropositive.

CDR3 bases: TGTGCCAGCAGTGGACTCCGGGGGGACGAGCAGTACTTC. Its translation: CASSGLRGDEQYF. V and J are TRBV25-1 and TRBJ2-7, with 7 positions matching TRBD2. After removal of 4 bases from V and 5 bases from J, the junction contained 5 bases not matched to a gene. This CDR3 comprises 13 residues. Germline lookup yields CDR1 MGHDK and CDR2 SYGVNS.

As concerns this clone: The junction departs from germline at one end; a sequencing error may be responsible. CDR3 DNA sequence: TGCAGCGTCCCGAACCAGGGAGGTGCCCCTGAAGCTCTCTTT. Its translation is CSVPNQGGAPEALF. J is TRBJ1-1 and V is TRBV29-1, with a possible D match to TRBD1 (5 bases). Germline V CDR1 and CDR2: SQVTM, ANQGSEA. CDR3 length: 14 residues.

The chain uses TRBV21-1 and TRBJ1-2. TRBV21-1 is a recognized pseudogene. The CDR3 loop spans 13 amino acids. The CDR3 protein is CASSKGENYGYTF. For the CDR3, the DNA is TGTGCCAGCAGCAAAGGAGAAAACTATGGCTACACCTTC.

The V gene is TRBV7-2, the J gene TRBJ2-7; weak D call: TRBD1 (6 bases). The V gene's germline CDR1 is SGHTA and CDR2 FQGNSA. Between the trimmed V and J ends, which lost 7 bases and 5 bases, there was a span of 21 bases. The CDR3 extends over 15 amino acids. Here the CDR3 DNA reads TGTGCCAGCATGGACGTAGGGGGTCCTAGGGACGAGCAGTACTTC. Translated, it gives CASMDVGGPRDEQYF.

The CDR3 loop is CASKKRTGGPSVVGEQYF. The CDR3 nucleotides are TGTGCCAGCAAGAAAAGGACAGGGGGCCCGAGTGTAGTGGGTGAGCAGTACTTC. The chain links TRBV2 to TRBJ2-7, with TRBD1 matching 11 bases. Germline CDR1 reads SNHLY; CDR2 reads FYNNEI. The length of the CDR3 is 18 residues. V shed 7 bases and J 7 bases; nucleotides not matched to a gene: 21. The full variable domain, with the rest looked up from reference TRBV2 and TRBJ2-7, is EPEVTQTPSHQVTQMGQEVILRCVPISNHLYFYWYRQILGQKVEFLVSFYNNEISEKSEIFDDQFSVERPDGSNFTLKIRSTKLEDSAMYFCASKKRTGGPSVVGEQYFGPGTRLTVT.

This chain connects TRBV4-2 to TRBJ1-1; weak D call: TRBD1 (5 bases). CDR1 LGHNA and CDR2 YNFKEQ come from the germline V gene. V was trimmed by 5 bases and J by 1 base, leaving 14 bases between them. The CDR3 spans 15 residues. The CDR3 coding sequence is TGTGCCAGCAGCTTGGCGGGGGTAACGAACACTGAAGCTTTCTTT. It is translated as CASSLAGVTNTEAFF.

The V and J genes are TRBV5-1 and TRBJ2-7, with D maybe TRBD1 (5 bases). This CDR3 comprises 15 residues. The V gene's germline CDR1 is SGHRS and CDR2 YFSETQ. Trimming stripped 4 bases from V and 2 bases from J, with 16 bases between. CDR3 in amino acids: CASSPAGQGAYEQYF. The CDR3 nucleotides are TGCGCCAGCAGCCCCGCTGGCCAAGGGGCCTACGAGCAGTACTTC.

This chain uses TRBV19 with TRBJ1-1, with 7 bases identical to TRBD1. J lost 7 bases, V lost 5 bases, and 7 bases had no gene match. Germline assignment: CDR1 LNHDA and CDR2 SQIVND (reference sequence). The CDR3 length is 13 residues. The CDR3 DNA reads TGTGCCAGTAGTCTCGAGGGGGCCGGTGAAGCTTTCTTT. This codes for CASSLEGAGEAFF.

The CDR3 here is CSAEGDRSYEQYF. In nucleotides, the CDR3 is TGCAGCGCCGAAGGAGACAGGTCCTACGAGCAGTACTTC. The rearrangement joins TRBV29-1 to TRBJ2-7; TRBD1 might be the D (6 bases). This CDR3 comprises 13 residues. Germline CDR1 SQVTM, CDR2 ANQGSEA. Trimming removed 7 bases at V and 1 base at J, with 14 bases between.

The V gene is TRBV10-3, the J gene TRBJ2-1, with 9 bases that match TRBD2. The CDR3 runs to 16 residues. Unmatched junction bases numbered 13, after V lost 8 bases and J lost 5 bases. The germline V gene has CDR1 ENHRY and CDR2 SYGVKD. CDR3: CAIGASELAGNNEQFF. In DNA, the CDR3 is TGTGCCATCGGTGCTTCAGAACTAGCGGGCAACAATGAGCAGTTCTTC.

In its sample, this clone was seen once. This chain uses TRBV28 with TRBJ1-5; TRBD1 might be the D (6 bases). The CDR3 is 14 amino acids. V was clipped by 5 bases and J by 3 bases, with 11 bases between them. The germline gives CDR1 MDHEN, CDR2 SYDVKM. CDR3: CASSLTGYNQPQHF. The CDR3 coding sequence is TGTGCCAGCAGTCTGACAGGTTACAATCAGCCCCAGCATTTT.

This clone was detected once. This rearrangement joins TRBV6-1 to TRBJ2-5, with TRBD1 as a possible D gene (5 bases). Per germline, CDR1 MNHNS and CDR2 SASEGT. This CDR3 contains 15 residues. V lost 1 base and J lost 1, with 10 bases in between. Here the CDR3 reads CASSEGQGSQETQYF. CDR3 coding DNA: TGTGCCAGCAGTGAAGGTCAGGGTTCCCAAGAGACCCAGTACTTC.

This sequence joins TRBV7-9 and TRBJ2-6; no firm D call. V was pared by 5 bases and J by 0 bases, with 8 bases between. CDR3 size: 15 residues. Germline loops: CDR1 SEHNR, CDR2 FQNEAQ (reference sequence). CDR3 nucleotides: TGTGCCAGCAGCCCTACAGCCTCTGGGGCCAACGTCCTGACTTTC. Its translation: CASSPTASGANVLTF.

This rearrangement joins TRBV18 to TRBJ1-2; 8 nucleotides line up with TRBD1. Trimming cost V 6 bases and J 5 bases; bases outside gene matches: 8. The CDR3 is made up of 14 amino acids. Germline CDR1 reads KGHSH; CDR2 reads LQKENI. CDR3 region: CASSQQGEPYGYTF. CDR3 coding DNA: TGTGCCAGCTCTCAACAGGGGGAACCTTATGGCTACACCTTC.

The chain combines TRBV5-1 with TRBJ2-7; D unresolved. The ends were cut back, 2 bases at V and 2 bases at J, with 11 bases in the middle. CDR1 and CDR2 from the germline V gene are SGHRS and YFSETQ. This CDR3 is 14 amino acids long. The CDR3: CASSFGGTTYEQYF. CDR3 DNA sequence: TGCGCCAGCAGCTTCGGCGGAACTACCTACGAGCAGTACTTC.

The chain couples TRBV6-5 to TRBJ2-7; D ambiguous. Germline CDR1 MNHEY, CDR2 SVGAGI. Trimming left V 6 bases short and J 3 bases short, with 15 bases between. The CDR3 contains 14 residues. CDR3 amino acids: CASSPSPTGYEQYF. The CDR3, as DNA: TGTGCCAGCAGCCCTAGTCCGACGGGCTACGAGCAGTACTTC.

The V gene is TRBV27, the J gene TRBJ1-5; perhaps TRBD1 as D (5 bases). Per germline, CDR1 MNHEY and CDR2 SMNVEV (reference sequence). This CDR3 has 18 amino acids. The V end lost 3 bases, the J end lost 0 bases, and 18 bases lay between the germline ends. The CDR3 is CASSFSSSPGDSNQPQHF. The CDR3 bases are TGTGCCAGCAGTTTCTCTAGTTCACCGGGGGATAGCAATCAGCCCCAGCATTTT.

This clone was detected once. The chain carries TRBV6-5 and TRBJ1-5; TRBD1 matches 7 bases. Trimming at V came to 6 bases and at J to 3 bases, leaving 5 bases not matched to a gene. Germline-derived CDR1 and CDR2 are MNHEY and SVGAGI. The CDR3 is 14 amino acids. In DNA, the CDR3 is TGTGCCAGCAGCCAGGGGGAGGCCAATCAGCCCCAGCATTTT. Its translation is CASSQGEANQPQHF.

The CDR3 DNA reads as TGTGCCACCAGCAGACCAGGGACTAGCGGGAGGGGCGGGGAGCTGTTTTTT. Translated: CATSRPGTSGRGGELFF. The V and J genes are TRBV15 and TRBJ2-2; TRBD2 agrees at 16 bases. Germline V gene data show CDR1 as LNHNV and CDR2 as YYDKDF (reference sequence). The V segment lost 2 bases and the J segment 7 bases; nucleotides outside the gene matches: 4. The CDR3 is made up of 17 amino acids. Together with reference TRBV15 and TRBJ2-2, the CDR3 gives the full variable domain: DAMVIQNPRYQVTQFGKPVTLSCSQTLNHNVMYWYQQKSSQAPKLLFHYYDKDFNNEADTPDNFQSRRPNTSFCFLDIRSPGLGDTAMYLCATSRPGTSGRGGELFFGEGSRLTVL.

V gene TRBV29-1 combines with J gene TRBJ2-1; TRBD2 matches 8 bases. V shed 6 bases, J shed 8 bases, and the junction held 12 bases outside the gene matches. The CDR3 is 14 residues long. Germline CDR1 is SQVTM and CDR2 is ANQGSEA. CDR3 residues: CSVRKGLGGDEQFF. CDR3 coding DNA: TGCAGCGTCCGAAAGGGACTAGGAGGTGATGAGCAGTTCTTC.